The T cell receptor beta chain under discussion was sequenced for a study of cytomegalovirus exposure and HLA in healthy donors. Points on this clone: What it recognizes is unknown.

Whole-study findings and limits: Using the classifier, cytomegalovirus status was reportedly diagnosed with high specificity and sensitivity.

Trimming cost V 7 bases and J 3 bases, with 13 bases left between them. This CDR3 is 13 amino acids long. Germline-derived CDR1 and CDR2 are SNHLY and FYNNEI. Separation from the approximately 660-subject first cohort characterized the roughly 110-subject validation cohort, to which the donors belonged. TCRdb's copy holds only in-frame clones and misses some; the assay was immunoSEQ multiplex PCR. The sample shows 220,000 or so clones, roughly 84% of them seen only once. This sequence joins TRBV2 and TRBJ2-7; D may be TRBD1 (6 bases). Sequenced material: PBMCs. The source is a woman in her 30s in good health and CMV-seropositive. This CDR3 reads CASKPGHHYEQYF. In DNA form, the CDR3 reads TGTGCCAGCAAGCCGGGACACCACTACGAGCAGTACTTC.